This TCR beta chain is from a study of regulatory T cells in long-lasting Graves disease. The study, taken as a whole, reports: Authors noted too few samples as a limitation. With persistent disease, TRBV28, TRBJ1-2 and TRBJ2-5 were the favored segments.

With iRepertoire HTBI primers and Arm-PCR of CDR3 regions, TCR beta libraries were built. TCRdb redid the calling of the multiplex PCR reads with MiXCR, one entry per CDR3 protein. The repertoire holds approximately 360,000 distinct CDR3 sequences, around 11% seen once, with 18% in the top ten. This clonotype was seen many times. Antigen specificity is unknown. Germline CDR1 reads SGHTA; CDR2 reads FQGNSA. The CDR3 has 15 amino acids. V was trimmed by 2 bases and J by 6 bases, leaving 16 bases between them. Time point reported: newly diagnosed GD, antithyroid drugs for less than 3 months. Scientists built the TCR library using RNA that was extracted from PBMCs. This same sample was also part of a study on T cells in Graves' hyperthyroidism and ophthalmopathy. As that report states: Among the patients, aged 18 to 65, hyperthyroidism was newly diagnosed and had lasted under 2 months.

This sequence joins TRBV7-2 and TRBJ1-2, with D uncertain. The receptor was isolated from a young woman with Graves disease. Sequenced material: peripheral blood mononuclear cells (PBMCs), taken at new diagnosis, from a patient treated with antithyroid drugs. CDR3 nucleotide sequence: TGTGCCAGCAGCTTATGGGCGGGGATCGAGGATGGCTACACCTTC. This gives the protein CASSLWAGIEDGYTF.